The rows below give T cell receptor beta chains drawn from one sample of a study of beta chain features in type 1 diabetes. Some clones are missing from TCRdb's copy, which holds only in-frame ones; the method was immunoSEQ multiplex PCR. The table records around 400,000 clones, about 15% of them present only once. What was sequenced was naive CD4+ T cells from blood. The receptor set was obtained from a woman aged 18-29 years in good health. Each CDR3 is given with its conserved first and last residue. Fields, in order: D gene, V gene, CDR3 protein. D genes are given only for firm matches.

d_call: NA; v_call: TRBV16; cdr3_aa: CASSLGQPQHF
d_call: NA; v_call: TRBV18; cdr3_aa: CASSPPTDYNIQYF
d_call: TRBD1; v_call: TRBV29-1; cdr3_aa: CGWGGTGTRSSTDTQYF
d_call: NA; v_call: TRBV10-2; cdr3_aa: CASSESGETQYF
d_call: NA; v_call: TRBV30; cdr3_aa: CAWGGAGETQYF
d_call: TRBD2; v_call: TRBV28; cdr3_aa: CASSGRTPRGTDTQYF
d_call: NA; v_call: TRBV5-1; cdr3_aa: CASSLSQETQYF
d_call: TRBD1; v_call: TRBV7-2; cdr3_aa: CASSRQGAYGELFF
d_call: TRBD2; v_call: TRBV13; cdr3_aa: CATPGPSGNRETQYF
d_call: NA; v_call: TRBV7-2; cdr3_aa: CASSEGVAVYNEQFF
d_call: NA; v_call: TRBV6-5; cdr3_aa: CAISARREGTEAFF
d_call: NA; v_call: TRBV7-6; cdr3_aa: CASSSQGGHSYEQYF
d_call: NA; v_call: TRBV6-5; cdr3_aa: CASSPFSAGYGYTF
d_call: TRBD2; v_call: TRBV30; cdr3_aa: CAWRLRGVLSEQYF
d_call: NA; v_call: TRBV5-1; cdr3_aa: CASSLVGGPGEQFF
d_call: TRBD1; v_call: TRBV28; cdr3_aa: CASSWTGTEAFF
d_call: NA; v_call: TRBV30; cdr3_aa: CAWRFQSNTGELFF
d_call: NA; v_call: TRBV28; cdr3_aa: CASSSVETQYF
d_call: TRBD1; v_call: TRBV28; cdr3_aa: CASSVGQGANQPQHF
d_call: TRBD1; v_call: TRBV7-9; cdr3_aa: CASSLQASGGKYF
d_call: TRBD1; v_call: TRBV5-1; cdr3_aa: CASSSGQDREQYF
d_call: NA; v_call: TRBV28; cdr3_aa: CASRLSGANVLTF
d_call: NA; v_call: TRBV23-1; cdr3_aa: CAPSRTEAFF
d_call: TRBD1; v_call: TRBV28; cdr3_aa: CASRPDRDLMGAFF
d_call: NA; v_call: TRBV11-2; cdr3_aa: CASSLSSGTDTQYF
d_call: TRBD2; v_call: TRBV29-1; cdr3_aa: CSVDSGRRTDTQYF
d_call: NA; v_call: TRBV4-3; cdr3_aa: CASSQERGSGREQFF
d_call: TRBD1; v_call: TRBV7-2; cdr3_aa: CASSFSQGEGGYTF
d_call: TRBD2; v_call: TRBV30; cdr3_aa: CAWSGGTSGRAEKQYF
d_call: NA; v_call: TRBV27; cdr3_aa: CASKRAETQYF
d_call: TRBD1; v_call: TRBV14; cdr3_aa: CASSIIQGAGNIQYF
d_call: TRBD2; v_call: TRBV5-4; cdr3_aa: CASSSPRGLAVYEQYF
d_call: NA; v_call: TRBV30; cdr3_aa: CACNPGRPYEQYF
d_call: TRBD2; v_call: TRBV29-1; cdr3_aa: CSVEDTSGRLDTQYF
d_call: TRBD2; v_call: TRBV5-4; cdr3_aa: CASSPSGSRTGELFF
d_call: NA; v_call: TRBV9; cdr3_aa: CASSADAGGGTGELFF
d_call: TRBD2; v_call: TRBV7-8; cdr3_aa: CASSRRLAGEYEQYF
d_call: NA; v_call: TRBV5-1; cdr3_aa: CASSLAGSQPQHF
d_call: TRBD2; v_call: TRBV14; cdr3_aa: CASSTSGILSRNEQFF
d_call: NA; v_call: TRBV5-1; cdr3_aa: CASSWDISYEQYF